Listed below are T cell receptor beta chains from one sample, sequenced in a study of cytomegalovirus exposure and HLA in healthy donors. Profiled with immunoSEQ multiplex PCR; TCRdb holds only in-frame clones, not every one. This sample's table has 100,000 to 150,000 clones. The sample taken for sequencing was PBMCs. Every receptor here comes from a man in his forties or fifties in good health and CMV-seronegative. The CDR3 runs from the conserved cysteine through the conserved F or W. The D gene is left open where the match is weak.

TRBD2 TRBJ2-7 TRBV4-1 TGCGCCAGCAGCCAACGGACTAGCGGGAGGAACTACGAGCAGTACTTC CASSQRTSGRNYEQYF
TRBD1 TRBJ2-5 TRBV11-2 TGTGCCAGCAGCTTACGAGAACAGGGGGCGGCGGAAAAGTACTTC CASSLREQGAAEKYF
TRBD2 TRBJ2-5 TRBV11-3 TGTGCCAGCAGCTTAGGGCGAATTAGCGGGGTGTACCAAGAGACCCAGTACTTC CASSLGRISGVYQETQYF
NA TRBJ1-6 TRBV7-8 TGTGCCAGCAGCTTTGGGGCAGGACCGCCGGATTCACCCCTCCACTTT CASSFGAGPPDSPLHF
NA TRBJ2-7 TRBV27 TGTGCCAGCAGTTTATCGCGCGGATCCTACGAGCAGTACTTC CASSLSRGSYEQYF
TRBD1 TRBJ1-4 TRBV7-9 TGTGCCAGCAGCCCGCGACAGGGATCTAATGAAAAACTGTTTTTT CASSPRQGSNEKLFF
NA TRBJ1-1 TRBV6-5 TGTGCCAGCAGTTCCCAACTGACTCAGGGGTCTGGAGCTTTCTTT CASSSQLTQGSGAFF
NA TRBJ1-1 TRBV25-1 TGTGCCAGCAGCCCCTCGACAGTTCCGAACACTGAAGCTTTCTTT CASSPSTVPNTEAFF
NA TRBJ2-5 TRBV5-6 TGTGCCAGCAGCTTGCAAGCGTTAAGGCCAGAGACCCAGTACTTC CASSLQALRPETQYF
NA TRBJ2-7 TRBV11-3 TGTGCCAGCAGCTCACTCCGGGACTTCTCCTACGAGCAGTACTTC CASSSLRDFSYEQYF
TRBD2 TRBJ2-1 TRBV7-2 TGTGCCAGCAGCCTGACTAGCGGGAGCTTTGATGAGCAGTTCTTC CASSLTSGSFDEQFF
NA TRBJ1-1 TRBV6-1 TGTGCCAGCAGTGAAAGGGGGTTCTCAGAAGCTTTCTTT CASSERGFSEAFF